This TCR beta chain was retrieved from a study of T-cell memory formation after mild COVID-19. Study-level findings and limits: Memory from before infection featured some responding clones, which suggests cross-reactive memory joined. Still unconfirmed is whether the second-wave clones peaking on day 37 recognized SARS-CoV-2. Clones that got smaller from day 15 to 85 had even CD4/CD8, while clones growing later tipped toward CD4+.

There are 13 residues in the CDR3. Trimming removed 8 bases from V and 4 bases from J, with 12 bases in between. Amplification by 5'RACE using constant-segment primers produced TCR alpha and TCR beta cDNA libraries that carried sample barcodes and UMIs. TCRdb reanalysed the 5' RACE reads using MiXCR and keeps one entry per CDR3 protein. The table has 390,000 or so distinct CDR3 sequences, roughly 15% seen once. With regard to this clonotype: Its target is unknown.

The TCR originated in a man between 18 and 29 years old who had mild COVID-19 (a few samples of this study predate the infection). Cell type and time point are not known. Sequencing was done on a sample of PBMCs or a T cell subset sorted from them (not recorded which). V gene TRBV12-3 or TRBV12-4 combines with J gene TRBJ1-5; the D is unclear. In DNA, the CDR3 is TGTGCCAGCGCAGGTAGAATGAATCAGCCCCAGCATTTT. Protein: CASAGRMNQPQHF.